The 24 T cell receptor beta chains reported below all come from one sample, sequenced in a study of OX40 agonist ivuxolimab in advanced cancers. The repertoire was sequenced with immunoSEQ multiplex PCR; TCRdb's copy has only in-frame clones and lacks some. This table holds about 94,000 clones, around 94% found once. The sequencing used CD4+ or CD8+ T cells sorted from blood, collected in a trial of the OX40 agonist ivuxolimab. Receptors originate from an adult with an advanced solid tumor such as melanoma, head and neck, liver or kidney cancer.

This clone occurred once. V is TRBV9 and J is TRBJ2-7; 10 bases match TRBD2. The germline V gene encodes CDR1 SGDLS and CDR2 YYNGEE. CDR3 length: 14 amino acids. The V and J ends lost 4 bases and 6 bases, in that order; junction bases with no gene match: 7. Written as DNA, the CDR3 is TGTGCCAGCAGCTACCTAGCGGGAGTGGGCGAGCAGTACTTC. This gives the protein CASSYLAGVGEQYF.

The chain has TRBV7-2 and TRBJ2-1; no clear D gene. There are 17 residues in the CDR3. Germline V gene sequence: CDR1 SGHTA, CDR2 FQGNSA. V lost 7 bases to trimming and J lost 0 bases, with 19 bases between them. The CDR3 loop is CASTQGGASSSYNEQFF. The DNA for the CDR3 is TGTGCCAGCACTCAAGGCGGCGCCTCGAGCTCCTACAATGAGCAGTTCTTC.

This chain connects TRBV15 to TRBJ2-7; unclear D gene. Trimming took 5 bases from V and 7 from J, leaving 15 bases between them. Germline-derived CDR1 and CDR2 are LNHNV and YYDKDF (reference sequence). This CDR3 contains 13 residues. Written as DNA, the CDR3 is TGTGCCACCAGCCCACGGGCCCGGGCTGAGCAGTACTTC. Amino acids: CATSPRARAEQYF. Based on the CDR3 plus reference TRBV15 and TRBJ2-7, the full variable domain is DAMVIQNPRYQVTQFGKPVTLSCSQTLNHNVMYWYQQKSSQAPKLLFHYYDKDFNNEADTPDNFQSRRPNTSFCFLDIRSPGLGDTAMYLCATSPRARAEQYFGPGTRLTVT.

The rearrangement joins TRBV6-5 to TRBJ1-5; the D gene is possibly TRBD1 (5 bases). This CDR3 has 15 residues. The ends were cut back, 5 bases at V and 2 bases at J, with 13 bases in the middle. CDR1 and CDR2 (germline): MNHEY, SVGAGI. CDR3 region: CASSQGGHGNQPQHF. The CDR3 nucleotides are TGTGCCAGCAGTCAGGGAGGTCATGGCAATCAGCCCCAGCATTTT.

The gene calls are TRBV7-3 and TRBJ2-1, with D tentatively TRBD1 (6 bases). The germline V and J ends were trimmed by 5 bases and 7 bases, with 12 bases remaining between them. This CDR3 is built from 13 residues. Germline V gene sequence: CDR1 SGHTA, CDR2 FQGTGA. CDR3 sequence (DNA): TGTGCCAGCAGCGCGCCGGGACATAATGAGCAGTTCTTC. Translating it yields CASSAPGHNEQFF.

V usage is TRBV7-2 and J usage is TRBJ2-7; 7 bases align to TRBD2. Trimming took 1 base from V and 4 from J; bases not matched to a gene: 4. The V gene's germline CDR1 is SGHTA and CDR2 FQGNSA. The CDR3 covers 14 residues. CDR3 bases: TGTGCCAGCAGCTTAGAAACTAGCGCGTACGAGCAGTACTTC. This encodes CASSLETSAYEQYF.

The chain has TRBV5-4 and TRBJ2-2, with D uncertain. The CDR3 loop spans 13 amino acids. In germline, CDR1 is SGHNT, CDR2 YYREEE (reference sequence). Trimming pared 4 bases from V and 3 bases from J, leaving 7 bases between. CDR3 region: CASSVSDTGELFF. DNA for the CDR3: TGTGCCAGCAGCGTGTCCGACACCGGGGAGCTGTTTTTT.

V is TRBV5-3 and J is TRBJ1-5, with a possible D match to TRBD1 (6 bases). TRBV5-3 is given ORF status, its function remaining uncertain. Trimming cost V 5 bases and J 1 base, with 19 bases left between them. The CDR3 covers 17 residues. CDR3 coding DNA: TGTGCCAGAAGGCCCGAACCCGACAGGTCAAGCAATCAGCCCCAGCATTTT. Encoded protein: CARRPEPDRSSNQPQHF.

The chain has TRBV4-3 and TRBJ1-6; a possible D gene is TRBD1 (5 bases). Trimming left V 1 base short and J 2 bases short, with 9 bases between. The CDR3 loop spans 16 amino acids. The germline V gene encodes CDR1 LGHNA and CDR2 YSLEER. The CDR3 region has the DNA TGCGCCAGCAGCCAAGGGCTGGGGGCCTATAATTCACCCCTCCACTTT. Encoded protein: CASSQGLGAYNSPLHF.

The genes are TRBV5-4 and TRBJ2-5; no clear D. The last part of the DNA fits TRBJ2-7 better; the J call may be wrong. Germline CDR1 reads SGHNT; CDR2 reads YYREEE (reference sequence). CDR3 length: 15 amino acids. The CDR3, as DNA: TGTGCCAGCAGCTTAAGGGAACAACCTTGGTACGAGCAGTACTTC. Residues: CASSLREQPWYEQYF.

This clone has more than one count but fewer than ten. The chain couples TRBV2 to TRBJ2-5; D may be TRBD2 (5 bases). Per germline, CDR1 SNHLY and CDR2 FYNNEI. Trimming cost V 7 bases and J 5 bases, with 14 bases left between them. This CDR3 contains 13 residues. The CDR3 spells CASTALGEETQYF. CDR3 nucleotides: TGTGCCAGCACCGCTCTTGGGGAGGAGACCCAGTACTTC.

The CDR3 sequence: CASSAWTGSYEQYF. The DNA of the CDR3 is TGTGCCAGCAGCGCCTGGACGGGATCCTACGAGCAGTACTTC. The J gene is TRBJ2-7, the V gene TRBV2; the D gene is possibly TRBD2 (5 bases). Germline V gives CDR1 SNHLY, CDR2 FYNNEI. This CDR3 contains 14 residues. With 6 bases removed from V and 1 base from J, the gap between germline ends came to 13 bases.

The rearrangement links TRBV19 to TRBJ2-1; D is possibly TRBD2 (6 bases). CDR3 size: 14 residues. Germline V gene lookup returns CDR1 LNHDA and CDR2 SQIVND (reference sequence). Trimming pared 5 bases from V and 0 bases from J, leaving 8 bases between. CDR3 DNA sequence: TGTGCCAGTAGTCCCGGGGGCTCCTACAATGAGCAGTTCTTC. Translated, it gives CASSPGGSYNEQFF. Filled out from reference TRBV19 and TRBJ2-1, the complete variable domain reads DGGITQSPKYLFRKEGQNVTLSCEQNLNHDAMYWYRQDPGQGLRLIYYSQIVNDFQKGDIAEGYSVSREKKESFPLTVTSAQKNPTAFYLCASSPGGSYNEQFFGPGTRLTVL.

V gene TRBV7-3 combines with J gene TRBJ2-7; the match to TRBD2 covers 8 bases. V was pared by 5 bases and J by 6 bases, with 9 bases of the junction left unmatched. The CDR3 runs 14 residues. Germline CDR1 and CDR2: SGHTA and FQGTGA. The DNA for the CDR3 is TGTGCCAGCAGCCCTACGGGGGGGCCAAGCGAGCAGTACTTC. As protein: CASSPTGGPSEQYF.

This chain links TRBV6-1 with TRBJ2-7; 9 nucleotides line up with TRBD2. The CDR3 consists of 15 residues. Germline trimming cut 1 base from V and 3 bases from J; bases unmatched to any gene: 4. Germline V lookup: CDR1 MNHNS, CDR2 SASEGT. The CDR3 region has the DNA TGTGCCAGCAGTGAAGGAGCGGGGGGCAACTACGAGCAGTACTTC. The encoded protein is CASSEGAGGNYEQYF.

The chain links TRBV28 to TRBJ2-7; possibly TRBD2 for D (6 bases). This CDR3 comprises 12 residues. The germline V gene has CDR1 MDHEN and CDR2 SYDVKM. Trimming stripped 5 bases from V and 2 bases from J, with 7 bases between. CDR3 amino acids: CASSGGTYEQYF. CDR3 bases: TGTGCCAGCAGTGGCGGGACCTACGAGCAGTACTTC.

This clone was detected a few times. The V and J genes are TRBV4-3 and TRBJ2-7, with D uncertain. The CDR3 is 14 residues long. V lost 0 bases and J lost 1, with 7 bases in between. Germline CDR1 and CDR2: LGHNA and YSLEER. The CDR3 sequence: CASSQDHRSYEQYF. In nucleotides, the CDR3 is TGCGCCAGCAGCCAAGACCACAGATCCTACGAGCAGTACTTC.

The genes are TRBV5-4 and TRBJ2-1, with 7 bases identical to TRBD2. From germline, CDR1 is SGHNT and CDR2 YYREEE (reference sequence). This CDR3 is 16 amino acids long. Trimming cost V 4 bases and J 2 bases; bases outside gene matches: 9. In DNA form, the CDR3 reads TGTGCCAGCAGCCGCGATAGCGGGTTAACCTACAATGAGCAGTTCTTC. The encoded protein is CASSRDSGLTYNEQFF.

This sequence joins TRBV18 and TRBJ2-1, with D possibly being TRBD2 (6 bases). The V gene's germline CDR1 is KGHSH and CDR2 LQKENI. The CDR3 length is 17 residues. V lost 1 base and J lost 7, with 20 bases in between. DNA of the CDR3: TGTGCCAGCTCACCACGTGCCTCGGGAGAGAATGTGAATGAGCAGTTCTTC. Encoded protein: CASSPRASGENVNEQFF.

The CDR3 loop reads CASSLFLGYSPLHF. The CDR3 DNA follows: TGTGCCAGCAGCTTATTCCTAGGGTACTCACCCCTCCACTTT. The chain links TRBV5-6 to TRBJ1-6; D ambiguous. CDR1 is SGHDT and CDR2 is YYEEEE in the germline V gene. Trimming pared 2 bases from V and 10 bases from J, leaving 13 bases between. The CDR3 has 14 residues.

The CDR3 spells CASSTSGTANSGNTIYF. Written as DNA, the CDR3 is TGCGCCAGCAGCACTTCCGGGACCGCTAACTCTGGAAACACCATATATTTT. The chain combines TRBV5-1 with TRBJ1-3; tentatively, D is TRBD1 (5 bases). Germline CDR1 and CDR2: SGHRS and YFSETQ. The CDR3 is made up of 17 amino acids. The germline V and J ends were trimmed by 4 bases and 0 bases, with 17 bases remaining between them.

This chain connects TRBV18 to TRBJ2-2; the D gene is possibly TRBD1 (5 bases). V was shortened by 0 bases and J by 5 bases, with 13 bases between the two germline ends. There are 16 residues in the CDR3. Germline V gene sequence: CDR1 KGHSH, CDR2 LQKENI. In DNA form, the CDR3 reads TGTGCCAGCTCACCACCGGTGGCAAGGGGTACCGGGGAGCTGTTTTTT. Amino acid sequence: CASSPPVARGTGELFF.

The rearrangement links TRBV5-1 to TRBJ1-1; maybe TRBD1 (5 bases). Trimming pared 4 bases from V and 1 base from J, leaving 8 bases between. Per germline, CDR1 SGHRS and CDR2 YFSETQ. The CDR3 loop spans 13 amino acids. For the CDR3, the DNA is TGCGCCAGCAGCACGGACAAGAACACTGAAGCTTTCTTT. Protein product: CASSTDKNTEAFF. The full variable domain, in which reference TRBV5-1 and TRBJ1-1 provide the parts outside the CDR3, is KAGVTQTPRYLIKTRGQQVTLSCSPISGHRSVSWYQQTPGQGLQFLFEYFSETQRNKGNFPGRFSGRQFSNSRSEMNVSTLELGDSALYLCASSTDKNTEAFFGQGTRLTVV.

This sequence joins TRBV6-5 and TRBJ1-1, with TRBD1 matching over 7 bases. Trimming took 6 bases from V and 11 from J; bases not matched to a gene: 15. From germline, CDR1 is MNHEY and CDR2 SVGAGI. CDR3 size: 14 residues. CDR3 in amino acids: CASRLRAGGVRAFF. CDR3 coding DNA: TGTGCCAGCAGGCTGCGAGCAGGGGGAGTCCGGGCTTTCTTT.